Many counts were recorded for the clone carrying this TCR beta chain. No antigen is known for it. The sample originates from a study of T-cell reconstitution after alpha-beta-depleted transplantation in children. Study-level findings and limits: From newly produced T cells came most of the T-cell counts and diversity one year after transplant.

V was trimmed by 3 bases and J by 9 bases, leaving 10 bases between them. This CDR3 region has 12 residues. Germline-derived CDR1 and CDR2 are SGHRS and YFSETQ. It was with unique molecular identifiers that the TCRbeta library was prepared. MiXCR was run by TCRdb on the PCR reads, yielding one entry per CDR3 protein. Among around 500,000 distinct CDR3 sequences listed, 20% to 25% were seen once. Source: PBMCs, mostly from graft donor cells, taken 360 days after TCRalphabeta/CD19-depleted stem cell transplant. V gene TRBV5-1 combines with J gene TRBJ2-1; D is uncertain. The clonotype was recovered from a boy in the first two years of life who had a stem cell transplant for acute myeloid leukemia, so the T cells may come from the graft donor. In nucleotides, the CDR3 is TGCGCCAGCAGCTCTAACTCGGCTGAGCAGTTCTTC. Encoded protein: CASSSNSAEQFF.